The rows below give T cell receptor beta chains drawn from one sample of a study of cytomegalovirus exposure and HLA in healthy donors. Method: immunoSEQ multiplex PCR; TCRdb's copy keeps in-frame clones and lacks some. Of under 150,000 clones detected, about 80% appear once; the ten largest clones hold around 1.3%. The sample consisted of PBMCs. The receptor set was obtained from a male donor in good health and CMV-seropositive. Each CDR3 is given with its conserved first and last residue. Each record gives: V gene, clone size, D gene, J gene, CDR3 DNA, CDR3 protein. D genes are given only for firm matches. Clone size appears in some rows only: once, few, many, or a class for an expanded clone.

v_call: TRBV9; clone_size: NA; d_call: NA; j_call: TRBJ1-1; cdr3_nt: TGTGCCAGCAGCGTGTCAGGCATGAACACTGAAGCTTTCTTT; cdr3_aa: CASSVSGMNTEAFF
v_call: TRBV28; clone_size: NA; d_call: TRBD1; j_call: TRBJ1-1; cdr3_nt: TGTGCCAGCAGCTCAGGGGGCCTGAACACTGAAGCTTTCTTT; cdr3_aa: CASSSGGLNTEAFF
v_call: TRBV4-2; clone_size: NA; d_call: TRBD2; j_call: TRBJ2-2; cdr3_nt: TGTGCCAGCAGCCGGGAGGGTTACAGAGACACCGGGGAGCTGTTTTTT; cdr3_aa: CASSREGYRDTGELFF
v_call: TRBV5-8; clone_size: NA; d_call: TRBD1; j_call: TRBJ2-7; cdr3_nt: TGTGCCAGCAGTTACGGGACAGGGGGCTTCGGGCAGTACTTC; cdr3_aa: CASSYGTGGFGQYF
v_call: TRBV19; clone_size: NA; d_call: NA; j_call: TRBJ1-1; cdr3_nt: TGTGCCAGTAGTATTTGGACAGACACTGAAGCTTTCTTT; cdr3_aa: CASSIWTDTEAFF
v_call: TRBV27; clone_size: NA; d_call: TRBD2; j_call: TRBJ2-1; cdr3_nt: TGTGCCAGCAGTTTATTGGCTAGCGGGGGGTATGAGCAGTTCTTC; cdr3_aa: CASSLLASGGYEQFF
v_call: TRBV10-3; clone_size: NA; d_call: TRBD1; j_call: TRBJ2-1; cdr3_nt: TGTGCCATCACCCCCACGAGAAACCGGGACAGGGGCTACAATGAGCAGTTCTTC; cdr3_aa: CAITPTRNRDRGYNEQFF
v_call: TRBV14; clone_size: NA; d_call: NA; j_call: TRBJ2-7; cdr3_nt: TGTGCCAGCAGCCGGGTCTCCTCAGCGGGCTCCTACGAGCAGTACTTC; cdr3_aa: CASSRVSSAGSYEQYF
v_call: TRBV18; clone_size: NA; d_call: TRBD1; j_call: TRBJ1-1; cdr3_nt: TGTGCCAGCTCACCCCGGGACAGGGGACTGAACACTGAAGCTTTCTTT; cdr3_aa: CASSPRDRGLNTEAFF
v_call: TRBV5-1; clone_size: NA; d_call: NA; j_call: TRBJ2-2; cdr3_nt: TGCGCCAGCAGTTCAAGCCCCACCGGGGAGCTGTTTTTT; cdr3_aa: CASSSSPTGELFF
v_call: TRBV9; clone_size: NA; d_call: TRBD2; j_call: TRBJ2-5; cdr3_nt: TGTGCCAGCAGCCAGACTAGCGGGGGGACCCAGTACTTC; cdr3_aa: CASSQTSGGTQYF
v_call: TRBV6-5; clone_size: NA; d_call: TRBD1; j_call: TRBJ1-1; cdr3_nt: TGTGCCAGCAGCCCACGACAGGGGGCCGCTGAAGCTTTCTTT; cdr3_aa: CASSPRQGAAEAFF
v_call: TRBV2; clone_size: few; d_call: TRBD2; j_call: TRBJ2-2; cdr3_nt: TGTGCCAGCAAGCGACTAGCAACCGGGGAGCTGTTTTTT; cdr3_aa: CASKRLATGELFF
v_call: TRBV2; clone_size: NA; d_call: TRBD1; j_call: TRBJ2-3; cdr3_nt: TGTGCCAGCAGTGCCACAGGGGGCCCCAGGGGGGATACGCAGTATTTT; cdr3_aa: CASSATGGPRGDTQYF
v_call: TRBV11-2; clone_size: once; d_call: NA; j_call: TRBJ1-3; cdr3_nt: TGTGCCAGCAGTATTACGGGGGGAAACACCATATATTTT; cdr3_aa: CASSITGGNTIYF
v_call: TRBV5-5; clone_size: NA; d_call: NA; j_call: TRBJ2-7; cdr3_nt: TGTGCCAGCAGCTTGTGGTTCGTGCGCTACGAGCAGTACTTC; cdr3_aa: CASSLWFVRYEQYF
v_call: TRBV13; clone_size: NA; d_call: TRBD2; j_call: TRBJ2-1; cdr3_nt: TGTGCCAGCAGTTCAATAACTAGCGGGGGCTACAATGAGCAGTTCTTC; cdr3_aa: CASSSITSGGYNEQFF
v_call: TRBV5-1; clone_size: once; d_call: TRBD1; j_call: TRBJ1-4; cdr3_nt: TGCGCCAGCAGCTCGGGACAGGGGCATGAAAAACTGTTTTTT; cdr3_aa: CASSSGQGHEKLFF
v_call: TRBV4-1; clone_size: NA; d_call: TRBD1; j_call: TRBJ1-5; cdr3_nt: TGCGCCAGCAGCCAAGTCGGGACAGGGCCGGAGCCCCAGCATTTT; cdr3_aa: CASSQVGTGPEPQHF
v_call: TRBV18; clone_size: once; d_call: TRBD2; j_call: TRBJ2-3; cdr3_nt: TGTGCCAGCTCAGAAGGAGCGGGAGTCAACACAGATACGCAGTATTTT; cdr3_aa: CASSEGAGVNTDTQYF
v_call: TRBV28; clone_size: NA; d_call: TRBD2; j_call: TRBJ2-3; cdr3_nt: TGTGCCAGCAGCGAAATGGGGGCGGGGGGGCCGTTGGATACGCAGTATTTT; cdr3_aa: CASSEMGAGGPLDTQYF
v_call: TRBV13; clone_size: NA; d_call: TRBD1; j_call: TRBJ2-7; cdr3_nt: TGTGCCAGCAGCTCCAGGGGACAGCCCTACGAGCAGTACTTC; cdr3_aa: CASSSRGQPYEQYF
v_call: TRBV7-6; clone_size: once; d_call: NA; j_call: TRBJ2-7; cdr3_nt: TGTGCCAGCAGCTTACGATCGGGGGATGGGAGCTACGAGCAGTACTTC; cdr3_aa: CASSLRSGDGSYEQYF
v_call: TRBV11-1; clone_size: few; d_call: TRBD1; j_call: TRBJ2-7; cdr3_nt: TGTGCCAGCAGCTCCGGGACAGGAAACTACGAGCAGTACTTC; cdr3_aa: CASSSGTGNYEQYF
v_call: TRBV7-6; clone_size: NA; d_call: TRBD2; j_call: TRBJ2-3; cdr3_nt: TGTGCCAGCAGCTTAGAATCTCTAGCGGGGGGATACTCAGATACGCAGTATTTT; cdr3_aa: CASSLESLAGGYSDTQYF
v_call: TRBV28; clone_size: NA; d_call: NA; j_call: TRBJ2-5; cdr3_nt: TGTGCCACGGGGGAGACTTCCCCGTTGGCCCAGTACTTC; cdr3_aa: CATGETSPLAQYF
v_call: TRBV5-8; clone_size: NA; d_call: NA; j_call: TRBJ2-2; cdr3_nt: TGTGCCAGCAGCTCAGACGGAGACACCGGGGAGCTGTTTTTT; cdr3_aa: CASSSDGDTGELFF
v_call: TRBV5-1; clone_size: NA; d_call: TRBD1; j_call: TRBJ1-5; cdr3_nt: TGCGCCAGCAGCTTGGGAGGGGGCGCCTTTGATAGCAATCAGCCCCAGCATTTT; cdr3_aa: CASSLGGGAFDSNQPQHF
v_call: TRBV4-1; clone_size: NA; d_call: NA; j_call: TRBJ1-2; cdr3_nt: TGCGCCAGCAGCCAAGTAGTGGTTAACTATGGCTACACCTTC; cdr3_aa: CASSQVVVNYGYTF
v_call: TRBV10-3; clone_size: few; d_call: NA; j_call: TRBJ2-2; cdr3_nt: TGTGCCATCTCTGGGAGTTCCGGGAGTGTGGACACCGGGGAGCTGTTTTTT; cdr3_aa: CAISGSSGSVDTGELFF
v_call: TRBV27; clone_size: NA; d_call: NA; j_call: TRBJ2-2; cdr3_nt: TGTGCCAGCAGTTTAGGGTGGGAGTTCAACACCGGGGAGCTGTTTTTT; cdr3_aa: CASSLGWEFNTGELFF
v_call: TRBV5-1; clone_size: few; d_call: TRBD1; j_call: TRBJ2-2; cdr3_nt: TGCGCCAGCAGCTTACAAGGGGGCGCGAACACCGGGGAGCTGTTTTTT; cdr3_aa: CASSLQGGANTGELFF
v_call: TRBV7-3; clone_size: NA; d_call: NA; j_call: TRBJ1-5; cdr3_nt: TGTGCCAGCAGCTTACGGTCAAGCAATCAGCCCCAGCATTTT; cdr3_aa: CASSLRSSNQPQHF
v_call: TRBV27; clone_size: NA; d_call: TRBD2; j_call: TRBJ2-1; cdr3_nt: TGTGCCAGCAGTCCCCGGGGGACTAGCGCATACAATGAGCAGTTCTTC; cdr3_aa: CASSPRGTSAYNEQFF
v_call: TRBV5-4; clone_size: NA; d_call: NA; j_call: TRBJ1-1; cdr3_nt: TGTGCCAGCAGCTTACGAATGGGAGTGCACACTGAAGCTTTCTTT; cdr3_aa: CASSLRMGVHTEAFF